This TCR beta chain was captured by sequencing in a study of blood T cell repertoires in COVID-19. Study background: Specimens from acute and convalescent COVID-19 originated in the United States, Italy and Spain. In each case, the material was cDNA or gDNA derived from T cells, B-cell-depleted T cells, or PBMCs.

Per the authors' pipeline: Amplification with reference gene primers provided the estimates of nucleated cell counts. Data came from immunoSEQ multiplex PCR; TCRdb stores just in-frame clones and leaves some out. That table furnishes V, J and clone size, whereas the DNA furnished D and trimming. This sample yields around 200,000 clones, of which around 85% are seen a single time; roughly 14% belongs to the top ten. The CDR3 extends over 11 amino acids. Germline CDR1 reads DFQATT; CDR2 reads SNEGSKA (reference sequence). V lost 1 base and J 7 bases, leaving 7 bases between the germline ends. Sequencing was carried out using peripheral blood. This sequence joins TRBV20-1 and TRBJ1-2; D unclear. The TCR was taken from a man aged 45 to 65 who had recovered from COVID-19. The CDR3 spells CSARVSPGYTF. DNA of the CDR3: TGCAGTGCTAGAGTCAGTCCTGGCTACACCTTC.